The present T cell receptor (beta chain) was sequenced within a study of T cells in localized non-small cell lung cancer. The study's findings and limits: Sequencing, confined to only one tumor region, leaves heterogeneity possible. Adjacent lung tissue had a median approximately 57 of the top 100 clones found in the tumor.

A remark on this clone: Its specificity is unknown.

Profiled with immunoSEQ multiplex PCR; TCRdb holds only in-frame clones, not every one. Of some 82,000 clones in the sample, over 60% were seen once. From germline, CDR1 is SGDLS and CDR2 YYNGEE. V was shortened by 3 bases and J by 0 bases, with 16 bases between the two germline ends. The CDR3 sequence is 17 residues long. Material: PBMCs, obtained before any cancer treatment. The clonotype comes from a man between 40 and 69 years old with stage II squamous cell lung carcinoma. The chain employs TRBV9 and TRBJ1-3; a weak D match, TRBD1 (5 bases). The CDR3 bases are TGTGCCAGCAGCGCGACCCGGGGCCTAAACTCTGGAAACACCATATATTTT. Translating gives CASSATRGLNSGNTIYF.